This T cell receptor beta chain comes out of a study of lymphopenia after photon versus proton radiotherapy (dated by TCRdb to between 2018 and 2021). As for the study more broadly: The immunological effects of photon versus proton radiation therapy were compared in patients with gastrointestinal tumors who developed high-grade lymphopenia. A cohort of about 22 patients with gastrointestinal tumors who received either photon or proton therapy and subsequently developed lymphopenia was included. The study was designed to characterize how the impact on the immune system differs between the two radiation modalities.

Study-level results and caveats: During treatment, patients who received proton therapy stayed relatively stable, whereas patients who received photon therapy lost naive T cells and TCR diversity and gained effector/memory populations. Across the cohort, an inverse correlation was found between a larger post-nadir drop in TCR diversity and overall survival time among patients who died. The survival association was assessed only in patients who died, and better survival with proton therapy was presented by the authors as a possibility rather than a demonstrated result. After the lymphocyte count nadir, photon-treated repertoires showed oligoclonal expansion, especially of CD8+ Temra cells, which drove the drop in diversity.

Library method: the immunoSEQ multiplex PCR assay. T cell repertoires were profiled with deep sequencing of rearranged TCR beta loci together with multiparametric flow cytometry. As stored in TCRdb, this immuneACCESS dataset retains in-frame rearrangements with V and J assigned. A fraction of the clones does not appear; measured against another copy, unresolved V genes explain less than half of the discrepancy, and the remainder lacks a known reason. In all, the sample holds about 45,000 clones, and approximately 85% of those were seen once. The top ten clones comprise around 2% of the sample. The CDR3 sequence holds 15 residues, the cysteine and phenylalanine included. Only CDR3 DNA remains: 45 bases, in frame from the first base. In the germline V gene (reference sequence), CDR1 corresponds to SGHAT and CDR2 to FQDESV. Trimming takes 4 bases off V and 2 bases off J; junction bases not matched to a gene: 8.

Note on this clone: Its antigen has not been determined. There are no base qualities to consult, and no much larger clone falls within one base.

The receptor's source is a man aged 40-55 years with gastric cancer. The material was peripheral blood, obtained from a patient treated with photon-based radiotherapy. This receptor chain uses TRBV11-1 and TRBJ2-7; 7 nucleotides in the junction match TRBD2. The CDR3 protein sequence reads: CASSWTGGGAYEQYF. The DNA is as follows: TGTGCCAGCAGCTGGACCGGCGGGGGTGCCTACGAGCAGTACTTC.